One and the same sample provided the 18 T cell receptor beta chains below, sequenced in a study of T cell repertoires in cytomegalovirus infection. TCRdb used MiXCR to reprocess the reads, holding one entry per CDR3 protein. The sample gives around 190,000 distinct CDR3 sequences, approximately 14% of which show up once; more than 20% is in the top ten. Sequenced input: PBMCs. The source is a human donor in good health (CMV status not recorded). Some clones in this sample may be carry-over from other donors' samples.

This clonotype was detected only a few times. V usage is TRBV18 and J usage is TRBJ1-2; D is uncertain. The germline V gene has CDR1 KGHSH and CDR2 LQKENI. Trimming pared 3 bases from V and 5 bases from J, leaving 16 bases between. CDR3 size: 15 residues. CDR3 amino acids: CASSPSMDHSYGYTF. CDR3 coding DNA: TGTGCCAGCTCACCGTCGATGGACCACTCATATGGCTACACCTTC.

The sample holds one count of this clonotype. V is TRBV5-6 and J is TRBJ2-1; no clear D. Looked up from germline, CDR1 is SGHDT and CDR2 is YYEEEE. Between the trimmed V and J ends, which lost 2 bases and 7 bases, there was a span of 10 bases. The CDR3 length is 13 residues. The CDR3 here is CASSFKRVNEQFF. CDR3 nucleotides: TGTGCCAGCAGCTTTAAAAGGGTAAATGAGCAGTTCTTC.

This chain uses TRBV24-1 with TRBJ2-3, with 8 positions matching TRBD1. The junction had 10 bases not matched to a gene; V was cut back by 4 bases and J by 5 bases. CDR3 length equals 16 residues. Per the germline V gene, CDR1 is KGHDR and CDR2 is SFDVKD. CDR3: CATSDSDRGLGDTQYF. CDR3 bases: TGTGCCACCAGTGACTCCGACAGGGGTTTAGGAGATACGCAGTATTTT.

This clonotype has ten or more counts. The V gene is TRBV7-9, the J gene TRBJ2-1, with D hard to call. Trimming removed 5 bases from V and 2 bases from J, with 7 bases in between. CDR3 size: 13 residues. The germline V gene encodes CDR1 SEHNR and CDR2 FQNEAQ (reference sequence). In DNA form, the CDR3 reads TGTGCCAGCAGCCCCCCCGCCTACAATGAGCAGTTCTTC. Encoded protein: CASSPPAYNEQFF. Based on the CDR3 plus reference TRBV7-9 and TRBJ2-1, the full variable domain is DTGVSQNPRHKITKRGQNVTFRCDPISEHNRLYWYRQTLGQGPEFLTYFQNEAQLEKSRLLSDRFSAERPKGSFSTLEIQRTEQGDSAMYLCASSPPAYNEQFFGPGTRLTVL.

The CDR3 sequence is CASSLRDRGPHEQYF. The CDR3 nucleotides are TGTGCCAGCAGTTTAAGGGACAGGGGGCCCCACGAGCAGTACTTC. The rearrangement uses TRBV28 and TRBJ2-7; 12 bases line up with TRBD1. This CDR3 comprises 15 residues. Germline-derived CDR1 and CDR2 are MDHEN and SYDVKM. V was clipped by 2 bases and J by 5 bases; unmatched bases: 4.

The table lists this clonotype with many counts. This chain joins TRBV12-3 or TRBV12-4 and TRBJ1-2; 7 bases fit TRBD1. V was clipped by 5 bases and J by 6 bases; unmatched bases: 15. This CDR3 comprises 16 residues. In nucleotides, the CDR3 is TGTGCCAGCAGTCCGAGTCCGACCGGGACAGTAGATGGCTACACCTTC. It yields the protein CASSPSPTGTVDGYTF.

This chain uses TRBV29-1 with TRBJ2-7; 9 bases match TRBD1. The V gene end was trimmed by 7 bases and the J gene end by 3 bases; junction bases not matched to a gene: 4. This CDR3 is 12 amino acids long. Germline V lookup: CDR1 SQVTM, CDR2 ANQGSEA. The CDR3 region has the DNA TGCAGCGCAGGGACAGGGCGCTACGAGCAGTACTTC. This gives the protein CSAGTGRYEQYF.

This clonotype was seen only a few times. The J gene is TRBJ2-7, the V gene TRBV6-2 or TRBV6-3; D uncertain. The V end lost 4 bases, the J end lost 3 bases, and 10 bases lay between the germline ends. Germline values: CDR1 MNHEY, CDR2 SVGEGT. The CDR3 runs 13 residues. DNA for the CDR3: TGTGCCAGCAGTTGGGGAAACCTCTACGAGCAGTACTTC. Amino acid sequence: CASSWGNLYEQYF.

This clonotype came up many times. The chain uses TRBV7-2 and TRBJ2-5; no definite D call. Germline V lookup: CDR1 SGHTA, CDR2 FQGNSA. The V gene lost 2 bases and the J gene lost 5 bases, with 18 bases spanning the gap. This CDR3 is 16 amino acids long. CDR3: CASSLKGSPVRETQYF. The CDR3 nucleotides read TGTGCCAGCAGCTTAAAGGGCAGTCCGGTTCGGGAGACCCAGTACTTC.

Here the CDR3 reads CASSQETSGKLRGTDTQYF. CDR3 DNA: TGTGCCAGCAGCCAAGAGACTAGCGGGAAACTCAGAGGCACAGATACGCAGTATTTT. The chain carries TRBV14 and TRBJ2-3; 11 bases match TRBD2. The CDR3 consists of 19 residues. From germline, CDR1 is SGHDN and CDR2 FVKESK. Trimming took 0 bases from V and 1 from J; bases not matched to a gene: 9.

This clonotype was seen at least ten times. V usage is TRBV7-8 and J usage is TRBJ2-3; no definite D call. The CDR3 is 13 residues long. Trimming cost V 3 bases and J 4 bases, with 8 bases left between them. Germline V lookup: CDR1 SGHVS, CDR2 FQNEAQ. The DNA of the CDR3 is TGTGCCAGCAGCTTCTTATCCCCAGATACGCAGTATTTT. It encodes CASSFLSPDTQYF.

The chain combines TRBV6-8 with TRBJ1-1, with D perhaps TRBD1 (5 bases). V was clipped by 10 bases and J by 2 bases, with 14 bases between them. The CDR3 extends over 13 amino acids. The germline gives CDR1 MNHGY, CDR2 SAAAGT. CDR3 DNA sequence: TGTGCCACACAAGACAGATTTAACACTGAAGCTTTCTTT. It codes for CATQDRFNTEAFF.

This sequence joins TRBV5-4 and TRBJ2-1, with 9 bases lining up with TRBD1. CDR1 SGHNT and CDR2 YYREEE come from the germline V gene (reference sequence). The J segment lost 7 bases and the V segment lost 4 bases, leaving 6 bases of the junction unmatched. This CDR3 region has 14 residues. The CDR3: CASSGTGRSNEQFF. DNA for the CDR3: TGTGCCAGCAGCGGGACAGGGAGAAGTAATGAGCAGTTCTTC.

This clonotype appeared a few times. V and J are TRBV5-1 and TRBJ2-3; 10 nucleotides align to TRBD1. Unmatched junction bases numbered 9, after V lost 7 bases and J lost 4 bases. CDR3 size: 15 residues. The germline V gene encodes CDR1 SGHRS and CDR2 YFSETQ. CDR3 DNA: TGCGCCAGCGGACTGACAGGGGGCAGCCCAGATACGCAGTATTTT. It is translated as CASGLTGGSPDTQYF.

The rearrangement uses TRBV13 and TRBJ1-1, with D unclear. Trimming shortened V by 4 bases and J by 7 bases, and 19 bases separated the two germline ends. CDR3 length: 15 residues. From germline, CDR1 is PRHDT and CDR2 FYEKMQ (reference sequence). The CDR3 DNA sequence: TGTGCCAGCAGCTCCAGTTTAGACCGCGGCGTTGAAGCTTTCTTT. Protein: CASSSSLDRGVEAFF. The full variable domain, completed using reference TRBV13 and TRBJ1-1, is AAGVIQSPRHLIKEKRETATLKCYPIPRHDTVYWYQQGPGQDPQFLISFYEKMQSDKGSIPDRFSAQQFSDYHSELNMSSLELGDSALYFCASSSSLDRGVEAFFGQGTRLTVV.

This clonotype appeared many times. The gene calls are TRBV7-6 and TRBJ1-4; possible D gene TRBD1, 5 bases. Germline V gene data show CDR1 as SGHVS and CDR2 as FNYEAQ. Trimming pared 2 bases from V and 0 bases from J, leaving 7 bases between. The CDR3 is made up of 15 amino acids. The CDR3: CASSLTGATNEKLFF. The CDR3 coding sequence is TGTGCCAGCAGCTTAACAGGAGCAACTAATGAAAAACTGTTTTTT.

The rearrangement joins TRBV27 to TRBJ2-7; perhaps TRBD1 as D (6 bases). Germline CDR1 reads MNHEY; CDR2 reads SMNVEV (reference sequence). V lost 0 bases to trimming and J lost 0 bases, with 18 bases between them. The CDR3 has 18 amino acids. The CDR3 DNA follows: TGTGCCAGCAGTTTATCCGGACACAATTACAGGGTCTCCTACGAGCAGTACTTC. Amino acids: CASSLSGHNYRVSYEQYF.

V is TRBV19 and J is TRBJ1-4, with 7 bases identical to TRBD1. V gave up 10 bases and J gave up 0 bases; unmatched junction bases: 2. This CDR3 comprises 13 residues. Germline loops: CDR1 LNHDA, CDR2 SQIVND (reference sequence). The CDR3 DNA is TGTGCCACTACAGGGGCAACTAATGAAAAACTGTTTTTT. Amino acids: CATTGATNEKLFF.